One sample yielded the 21 T cell receptor beta chains listed below, sequenced in a study of post-analysis software for immune sequencing data. The authors incorporated unique molecular identifiers into the TCR beta cDNA libraries. TCRdb reanalysed the PCR reads using MiXCR and keeps one entry per CDR3 protein. The sample has under 900,000 distinct CDR3 sequences; roughly 50% are singletons. These TCRs are of unknown antigen specificity. Findings of the study overall: Controls showed lower frequencies than patients for 5 or 6 TRBV segments, and TRBV5-6, TRBV5-1 and TRBV20-1 were among these.

Specimen: blood. The receptor set was obtained from a girl between 5 and 17 years old with multiple sclerosis.

This clonotype was detected a few times. The rearrangement joins TRBV10-3 to TRBJ2-7; 12 bases agree with TRBD2. CDR1 and CDR2 from the germline V gene are ENHRY and SYGVKD. This CDR3 has 14 residues. Germline trimming cut 6 bases from V and 3 bases from J; bases unmatched to any gene: 3. CDR3 bases: TGTGCCATCAGGGGGACTAGCGGGTTCTACGAGCAGTACTTC. This sequence encodes CAIRGTSGFYEQYF.

The gene calls are TRBV3-1 and TRBJ2-1, with 9 nucleotides matching TRBD2. This CDR3 contains 16 residues. Germline lookup yields CDR1 LGHDT and CDR2 YNNKEL (reference sequence). With V trimmed by 3 bases and J by 6 bases, 9 bases remained unmatched. The CDR3, as DNA: TGTGCCAGCAGCCAGCCGGGACTAGCAATTAGCAATGAGCAGTTCTTC. As protein: CASSQPGLAISNEQFF.

This clonotype was seen more than once but under ten times. The chain couples TRBV6-4 to TRBJ2-1; 13 nucleotides match TRBD2. The germline V gene encodes CDR1 MRHNA and CDR2 SNTAGT. V shed 2 bases, J shed 9 bases, and the junction held 1 base outside the gene matches. CDR3 length equals 14 residues. The DNA for the CDR3 is TGTGCCAGCAGTGACGGGACTAGCGGGATTGAGCAGTTCTTC. As protein: CASSDGTSGIEQFF.

The gene calls are TRBV11-1 and TRBJ1-2, with TRBD1 matching over 7 bases. J was trimmed by 3 bases and V by 5 bases; bases with no gene match: 12. The CDR3 contains 16 residues. Germline V lookup: CDR1 SGHAT, CDR2 FQDESV (reference sequence). CDR3 bases: TGTGCCAGCAGCGGAGGTGTAAGGGGGCGAGACTATGGCTACACCTTC. Translation gives CASSGGVRGRDYGYTF.

The rearrangement uses TRBV5-1 and TRBJ1-4; 8 bases align to TRBD1. The ends lost 7 bases at V and 5 bases at J; junction bases unmatched: 4. The CDR3 is 13 residues long. Germline V gives CDR1 SGHRS, CDR2 YFSETQ. CDR3 region: CASGRTGNEKLFF. The CDR3 DNA reads as TGCGCCAGCGGAAGGACAGGGAATGAAAAACTGTTTTTT.

The sample holds a few counts of this clonotype. The J gene is TRBJ2-1, the V gene TRBV2, with TRBD2 matching 9 bases. The CDR3 runs 14 residues. Germline values: CDR1 SNHLY, CDR2 FYNNEI. Losses at the gene ends were 5 bases for V and 2 bases for J; bases not matched to a gene: 1. The CDR3 nucleotides are TGTGCCAGCAGTAAGCGGGAGGCCTACAATGAGCAGTTCTTC. Protein product: CASSKREAYNEQFF.

This clonotype appeared a few times. The V and J genes are TRBV20-1 and TRBJ2-5; 9 bases fit TRBD2. There are 15 residues in the CDR3. After removal of 6 bases from V and 4 bases from J, the junction contained 12 bases not matched to a gene. Germline V CDR1 and CDR2: DFQATT, SNEGSKA (reference sequence). CDR3 sequence: CSANRGAGGRETQYF. In nucleotides, the CDR3 is TGCAGTGCCAACCGAGGGGCGGGGGGGAGAGAGACCCAGTACTTC.

This clonotype has just a few counts. The gene calls are TRBV5-1 and TRBJ2-5; D is perhaps TRBD1 or TRBD2 (5 bases each). V shed 0 bases and J shed 11 bases, with 20 bases lying between them. The CDR3 is 15 residues long. CDR1 is SGHRS, CDR2 YFSETQ, per germline. The CDR3 spells CASSLVSAGTPAQYF. Here the CDR3 DNA reads TGCGCCAGCAGCTTGGTATCGGCCGGGACCCCCGCGCAGTACTTC. The variable domain in full, completed from reference TRBV5-1 and TRBJ2-5, reads KAGVTQTPRYLIKTRGQQVTLSCSPISGHRSVSWYQQTPGQGLQFLFEYFSETQRNKGNFPGRFSGRQFSNSRSEMNVSTLELGDSALYLCASSLVSAGTPAQYFGPGTRLLVL.

This chain links TRBV29-1 with TRBJ1-1; 7 bases align to TRBD1. The CDR3 has 12 residues. The germline gives CDR1 SQVTM, CDR2 ANQGSEA. V lost 8 bases to trimming and J lost 1 base; unmatched junction nucleotides: 4. This CDR3 reads CSPWTGNTEAFF. CDR3 nucleotides: TGCAGCCCCTGGACAGGGAACACTGAAGCTTTCTTT.

The chain has TRBV20-1 and TRBJ2-1; D is perhaps TRBD2 (6 bases). CDR3 size: 11 residues. Trimming took 7 bases from V and 8 from J, leaving 12 bases between them. Germline V gene lookup returns CDR1 DFQATT and CDR2 SNEGSKA (reference sequence). Written as DNA, the CDR3 is TGCAGTGTGGGGGGTACGGATGAGCAGTTCTTC. Protein product: CSVGGTDEQFF.

This clonotype was counted between two and nine times. The CDR3 DNA reads TGCGCCAGCAGCCAAGAAGACGGGGGGGCCTTTAATGAGCAGTTCTTC. Encoded protein: CASSQEDGGAFNEQFF. This chain connects TRBV4-1 to TRBJ2-1; TRBD2 agrees at 8 bases. The germline gives CDR1 MGHRA, CDR2 YSYEKL. The CDR3 contains 16 residues. Losses at the gene ends were 0 bases for V and 7 bases for J; bases not matched to a gene: 8.

The chain carries TRBV5-1 and TRBJ2-5; either TRBD1 or TRBD2 may supply D (5 bases each). Looked up from germline, CDR1 is SGHRS and CDR2 is YFSETQ. The CDR3 loop spans 15 amino acids. Trimming shortened V by 4 bases and J by 3 bases, and 16 bases separated the two germline ends. CDR3 in amino acids: CASSITGRLEETQYF. The DNA for the CDR3 is TGCGCCAGCAGCATAACGGGACGTTTGGAAGAGACCCAGTACTTC.

The J gene is TRBJ1-6, the V gene TRBV12-3 or TRBV12-4; D unclear. Trimming pared 4 bases from V and 0 bases from J, leaving 10 bases between. The CDR3 has 16 amino acids. In DNA, the CDR3 is TGTGCCAGCAGTTACGGACGGAGCTCCTATAATTCACCCCTCCACTTT. Translating it yields CASSYGRSSYNSPLHF.

The rearrangement links TRBV4-2 to TRBJ2-7; 10 bases fit TRBD2. The CDR3 contains 15 residues. Losses at the gene ends were 4 bases for V and 2 bases for J; bases not matched to a gene: 5. Germline lookup yields CDR1 LGHNA and CDR2 YNFKEQ. In nucleotides, the CDR3 is TGTGCCAGCAGCCCTGGACTAGCGGCTACCTACGAGCAGTACTTC. Protein sequence: CASSPGLAATYEQYF.

The chain recombines TRBV20-1 with TRBJ2-7, with no clear D. The J call is in doubt because the DNA end fits TRBJ2-5 better. The CDR3 is 12 residues long. The germline CDR1 and CDR2 sequences are DFQATT and SNEGSKA (reference sequence). CDR3 in amino acids: CSALSAGKTQYF. The CDR3 DNA reads as TGCAGTGCTTTGAGCGCCGGAAAGACCCAGTACTTC.

This clonotype was seen more than once but under ten times. The chain links TRBV12-3 or TRBV12-4 to TRBJ2-3; D gene ambiguous. V was pared by 5 bases and J by 11 bases, with 11 bases between. The CDR3 runs to 11 residues. The CDR3 DNA is TGTGCCAGCAGTCTAAGTAGGGAGCAGTATTTT. It codes for CASSLSREQYF.

The chain couples TRBV6-5 to TRBJ2-7; 8 bases match TRBD1. The J call may be incorrect, as the DNA end agrees better with TRBJ2-5. This CDR3 has 15 residues. CDR1 and CDR2 (germline): MNHEY, SVGAGI. In nucleotides, the CDR3 is TGTGCCAGCATCACACACGGACAGGGTGGGGAGACCCAGTACTTC. Translation gives CASITHGQGGETQYF.

This chain joins TRBV12-3 or TRBV12-4 and TRBJ2-3; D uncertain. The ends were cut back, 7 bases at V and 4 bases at J, with 6 bases in the middle. This CDR3 has 11 amino acids. The DNA of the CDR3 is TGTGCCAGCATGTCCGCAGATACGCAGTATTTT. Encoded protein: CASMSADTQYF.

The chain combines TRBV7-9 with TRBJ2-7; the D gene is possibly TRBD1 (5 bases). CDR3 length: 13 residues. Germline V CDR1 and CDR2: SEHNR, FQNEAQ (reference sequence). The ends were cut back, 4 bases at V and 5 bases at J, with 12 bases in the middle. In DNA, the CDR3 is TGTGCCAGCAGCTCACCGACAGTCCACGAGCAGTACTTC. Translated, it gives CASSSPTVHEQYF.

The CDR3, as DNA: TGCAGTGCCCTAAGCCTAGCGTCAGATACGCAGTATTTT. Protein: CSALSLASDTQYF. The chain recombines TRBV20-1 with TRBJ2-3; the D gene is possibly TRBD2 (6 bases). Per the germline V gene, CDR1 is DFQATT and CDR2 is SNEGSKA (reference sequence). Trimming cost V 6 bases and J 4 bases, with 14 bases left between them. CDR3 length equals 13 residues.

This clonotype was found a few times. The chain uses TRBV10-3 and TRBJ2-7; D possibly corresponds to TRBD1 (7 bases). CDR1 is ENHRY, CDR2 SYGVKD, per germline. The CDR3 spans 15 residues. V was shortened by 4 bases and J by 0 bases, with 13 bases between the two germline ends. CDR3 nucleotide sequence: TGTGCCATCAGTGGGGCGGGACAGCTCTCCTACGAGCAGTACTTC. Translating gives CAISGAGQLSYEQYF.